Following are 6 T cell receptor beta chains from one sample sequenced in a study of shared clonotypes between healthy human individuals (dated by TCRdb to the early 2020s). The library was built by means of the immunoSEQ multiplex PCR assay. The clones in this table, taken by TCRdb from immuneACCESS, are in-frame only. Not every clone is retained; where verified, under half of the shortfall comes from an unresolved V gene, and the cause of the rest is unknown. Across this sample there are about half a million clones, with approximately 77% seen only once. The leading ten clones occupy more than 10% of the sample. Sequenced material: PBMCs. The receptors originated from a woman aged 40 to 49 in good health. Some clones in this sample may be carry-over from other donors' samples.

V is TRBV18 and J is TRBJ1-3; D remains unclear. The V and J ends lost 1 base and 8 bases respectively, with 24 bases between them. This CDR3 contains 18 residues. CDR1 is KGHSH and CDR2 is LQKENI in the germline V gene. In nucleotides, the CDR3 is TGTGCCAGCTCACCACTATTACACACGGCCGGTACCGGGGACACCATATATTTT. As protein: CASSPLLHTAGTGDTIYF. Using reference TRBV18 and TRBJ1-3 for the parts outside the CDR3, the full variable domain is NAGVMQNPRHLVRRRGQEARLRCSPMKGHSHVYWYRQLPEEGLKFMVYLQKENIIDESGMPKERFSAEFPKEGPSILRIQQVVRGDSAAYFCASSPLLHTAGTGDTIYFGEGSWLTVV.

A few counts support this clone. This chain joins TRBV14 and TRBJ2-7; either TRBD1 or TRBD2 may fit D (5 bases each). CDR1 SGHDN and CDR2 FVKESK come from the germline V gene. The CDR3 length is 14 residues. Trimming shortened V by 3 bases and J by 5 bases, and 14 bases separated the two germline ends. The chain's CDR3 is CASSQFRDVDEQYF. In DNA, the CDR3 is TGTGCCAGCAGCCAGTTCCGGGACGTAGACGAGCAGTACTTC.

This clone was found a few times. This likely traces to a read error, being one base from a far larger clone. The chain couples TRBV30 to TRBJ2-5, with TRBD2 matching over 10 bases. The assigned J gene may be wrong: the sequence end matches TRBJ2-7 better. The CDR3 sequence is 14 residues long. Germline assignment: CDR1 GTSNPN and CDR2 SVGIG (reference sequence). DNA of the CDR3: TGTGCCTGGGGTAGGGGACTAGCGATATACGAGCAGTACTTC. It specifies CAWGRGLAIYEQYF.

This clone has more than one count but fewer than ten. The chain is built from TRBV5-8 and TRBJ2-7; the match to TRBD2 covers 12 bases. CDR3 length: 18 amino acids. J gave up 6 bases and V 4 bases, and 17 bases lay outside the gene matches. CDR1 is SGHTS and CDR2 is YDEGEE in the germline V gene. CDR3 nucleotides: TGTGCCAGCAGCCTGAAAAGTGCCAGGACTAGCGGGATACCCGAGCAGTACTTC. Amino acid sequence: CASSLKSARTSGIPEQYF.

This CDR3 is CASSDGGRADTQYF. CDR3 DNA sequence: TGTGCCAGCAGCGACGGGGGGAGGGCAGATACGCAGTATTTT. The J gene is TRBJ2-3, the V gene TRBV6-6; 7 bases align to TRBD2. Germline CDR1 MNHNY, CDR2 SVGAGI (reference sequence). The CDR3 covers 14 residues. Trimming took 6 bases from V and 4 from J; bases not matched to a gene: 7.

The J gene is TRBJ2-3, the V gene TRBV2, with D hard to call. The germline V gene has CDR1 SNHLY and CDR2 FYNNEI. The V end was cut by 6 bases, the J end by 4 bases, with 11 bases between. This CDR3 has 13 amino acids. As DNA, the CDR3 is TGTGCCAGCAGGGTAGACATTCCAGATACGCAGTATTTT. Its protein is CASRVDIPDTQYF.